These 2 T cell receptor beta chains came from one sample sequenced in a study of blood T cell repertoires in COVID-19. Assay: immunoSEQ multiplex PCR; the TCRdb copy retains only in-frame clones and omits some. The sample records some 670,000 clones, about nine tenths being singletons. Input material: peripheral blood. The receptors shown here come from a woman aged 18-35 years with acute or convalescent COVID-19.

In DNA form, the CDR3 reads TGTGCCAGCAGTTACGAAACAGGGTTGGGTCAGCCCCAGCATTTT. This gives the protein CASSYETGLGQPQHF. This chain connects TRBV6-6 to TRBJ1-5, with D perhaps TRBD1 (6 bases). V lost 2 bases to trimming and J lost 6 bases, with 14 bases between them. CDR1 and CDR2 from the germline V gene are MNHNY and SVGAGI (reference sequence). The CDR3 extends over 15 amino acids.

The CDR3 region has the DNA TGTGCCAGCACCTACGCGCAGAACACCGGGGAGCTGTTTTTT. Encoded protein: CASTYAQNTGELFF. The chain couples TRBV6-5 to TRBJ2-2; the D is unclear. Germline CDR1 is MNHEY and CDR2 is SVGAGI. With 7 bases removed from V and 1 base from J, the gap between germline ends came to 10 bases. CDR3 length: 14 amino acids.